This T cell receptor beta chain was captured in a study of response to subunit inactivated influenza vaccine. TCRdb redid the calling of the RT-PCR reads with MiXCR, one entry per CDR3 protein. The sample contains approximately 170,000 distinct CDR3 sequences, about 12% of which appear only once. With V trimmed by 2 bases and J by 8 bases, 13 bases remained unmatched. Germline V gene data show CDR1 as MNHEY and CDR2 as SVGEGT. The CDR3 extends over 17 amino acids. In this sample, this clonotype turned up a few times. The data were also submitted as part of a second study, on T cells expressing NK-cell markers. That report adds: Scientists made TCR beta cDNA using 5'RACE template switching with UMIs. The contribution of dominant NKG2C+ clonotypes to CD8+ T cells in six donors was 1.0-7.0%.

The chain links TRBV6-2 or TRBV6-3 to TRBJ2-1, with 9 bases fitting TRBD2. This specimen consisted of CD8+ T cells sorted from PBMCs, obtained 11 to 12 days after vaccination. This receptor was identified in a man aged 50-59 years who received an inactivated influenza vaccine. This CDR3 reads CASSYPGGSGGFDEQFF. Here the CDR3 DNA reads TGTGCCAGCAGTTACCCTGGTGGGAGCGGGGGGTTCGATGAGCAGTTCTTC.